These T cell receptor beta chains were read from a single sample in a study of control samples from healthy donors and cancer patients. The data were produced by immunoSEQ multiplex PCR, yet TCRdb's version contains in-frame clones alone and is incomplete. The profile shows around 180,000 clones, around nine tenths of them singletons. Sequencing was carried out using blood. The receptors were sampled from a woman aged 25 to 39 in good health. Both conserved end residues are part of each CDR3. The order of the fields is D gene, clone size, J gene, V gene, CDR3 protein, CDR3 DNA. The D gene is left open where the match is weak. Size values are once, few and many counts, or a class for expanded clones, and some rows have none.

d_call: -
clone_size: -
j_call: TRBJ2-3
v_call: TRBV18
cdr3_aa: CASSPGRGHRDTQYF
cdr3_nt: TGTGCCAGCTCCCCCGGCCGGGGCCACCGGGATACGCAGTATTTT

d_call: TRBD1
clone_size: -
j_call: TRBJ2-1
v_call: TRBV5-6
cdr3_aa: CASSRDRGYNEQFF
cdr3_nt: TGTGCCAGCAGCCGGGACAGGGGATACAATGAGCAGTTCTTC

d_call: TRBD2
clone_size: -
j_call: TRBJ2-7
v_call: TRBV5-1
cdr3_aa: CASSLGGSRISWYEQYF
cdr3_nt: TGCGCCAGCAGCTTGGGCGGGAGCAGAATTTCGTGGTACGAGCAGTACTTC

d_call: -
clone_size: -
j_call: TRBJ1-5
v_call: TRBV6-6
cdr3_aa: CASSYDGDNQPQHF
cdr3_nt: TGTGCCAGCAGTTATGATGGGGACAATCAGCCCCAGCATTTT

d_call: -
clone_size: few
j_call: TRBJ2-4
v_call: TRBV19
cdr3_aa: CASSIGSRGLAKNIQYF
cdr3_nt: TGTGCCAGTAGTATCGGCTCGCGGGGGCTAGCCAAAAACATTCAGTACTTC

d_call: TRBD1
clone_size: -
j_call: TRBJ1-4
v_call: TRBV29-1
cdr3_aa: CSVLGQGGSNEKLFF
cdr3_nt: TGCAGCGTCCTGGGACAGGGGGGTTCTAATGAAAAACTGTTTTTT

d_call: -
clone_size: -
j_call: TRBJ1-1
v_call: TRBV20-1
cdr3_aa: CSAAAEEAFF
cdr3_nt: TGCAGTGCCGCCGCCGAGGAAGCTTTCTTT

d_call: -
clone_size: -
j_call: TRBJ2-3
v_call: TRBV21-1
cdr3_aa: CASSNGAVTDTQYF
cdr3_nt: TGTGCCAGCAGCAACGGCGCTGTCACAGATACGCAGTATTTT

d_call: -
clone_size: -
j_call: TRBJ1-6
v_call: TRBV14
cdr3_aa: CASSRRESPLHF
cdr3_nt: TGTGCCAGCAGCCGAAGAGAATCCCCCCTCCACTTT

d_call: -
clone_size: -
j_call: TRBJ2-7
v_call: TRBV18
cdr3_aa: CASSPGVLGQGIAHEQYF
cdr3_nt: TGTGCCAGCTCACCAGGGGTTCTTGGTCAGGGTATCGCCCACGAGCAGTACTTC

d_call: -
clone_size: -
j_call: TRBJ2-2
v_call: TRBV7-9
cdr3_aa: CASRAENTGELFF
cdr3_nt: TGTGCCAGCAGGGCGGAAAACACCGGGGAGCTGTTTTTT

d_call: TRBD1
clone_size: -
j_call: TRBJ1-1
v_call: TRBV28
cdr3_aa: CASRGQVRGEAFF
cdr3_nt: TGTGCCAGCAGGGGACAGGTTAGGGGAGAAGCTTTCTTT

d_call: -
clone_size: -
j_call: TRBJ2-1
v_call: TRBV6-5
cdr3_aa: CASRDHTGSYNEQFF
cdr3_nt: TGTGCCAGCAGGGACCACACGGGCTCCTACAATGAGCAGTTCTTC

d_call: -
clone_size: -
j_call: TRBJ1-5
v_call: TRBV11-2
cdr3_aa: CASSSAVGPQHF
cdr3_nt: TGTGCCAGCAGCTCCGCGGTGGGGCCCCAGCATTTT

d_call: -
clone_size: once
j_call: TRBJ1-3
v_call: TRBV3-1/TRBV3-2
cdr3_aa: CASSSHRLYSGNTIYF
cdr3_nt: TGTGCCAGCAGCAGCCACAGGCTTTACTCTGGAAACACCATATATTTT

d_call: TRBD1
clone_size: -
j_call: TRBJ2-1
v_call: TRBV2
cdr3_aa: CASRDPGQVGYNEQFF
cdr3_nt: TGTGCCAGCCGGGATCCTGGACAGGTAGGGTACAATGAGCAGTTCTTC

d_call: -
clone_size: -
j_call: TRBJ2-1
v_call: TRBV2
cdr3_aa: CASSEGQGPDYNEQFF
cdr3_nt: TGTGCCAGCAGTGAAGGTCAGGGGCCCGATTACAATGAGCAGTTCTTC

d_call: TRBD1
clone_size: few
j_call: TRBJ1-5
v_call: TRBV19
cdr3_aa: CASRQGGGQPQHF
cdr3_nt: TGTGCCAGTAGACAGGGGGGAGGCCAGCCCCAGCATTTT

d_call: -
clone_size: -
j_call: TRBJ1-1
v_call: TRBV11-2
cdr3_aa: CASSADEAFF
cdr3_nt: TGTGCCAGCAGCGCCGACGAAGCTTTCTTT

d_call: -
clone_size: once
j_call: TRBJ1-2
v_call: TRBV5-6
cdr3_aa: CASSLELGAGNYGYTF
cdr3_nt: TGTGCCAGCAGCTTGGAGCTTGGGGCAGGGAACTATGGCTACACCTTC

d_call: TRBD2
clone_size: -
j_call: TRBJ2-7
v_call: TRBV7-9
cdr3_aa: CASSSWTSGTYEQYF
cdr3_nt: TGTGCCAGCAGCTCCTGGACTAGCGGAACCTACGAGCAGTACTTC

d_call: -
clone_size: -
j_call: TRBJ1-1
v_call: TRBV7-9
cdr3_aa: CASTSWMGDRSFF
cdr3_nt: TGTGCCAGCACCTCCTGGATGGGGGACCGATCTTTCTTT

d_call: TRBD2
clone_size: -
j_call: TRBJ2-1
v_call: TRBV7-8
cdr3_aa: CASSLGLGTSGNSYNEQFF
cdr3_nt: TGTGCCAGCAGCTTAGGACTCGGGACTAGCGGAAACTCCTACAATGAGCAGTTCTTC

d_call: TRBD2
clone_size: -
j_call: TRBJ2-1
v_call: TRBV7-2
cdr3_aa: CASSLDPGGEQFF
cdr3_nt: TGTGCCAGCAGCTTAGACCCGGGGGGGGAGCAGTTCTTC

d_call: TRBD1
clone_size: -
j_call: TRBJ1-3
v_call: TRBV7-8
cdr3_aa: CASSSRGTGSGNTIYF
cdr3_nt: TGTGCCAGCAGCTCACGGGGGACAGGCTCTGGAAACACCATATATTTT

d_call: -
clone_size: -
j_call: TRBJ2-3
v_call: TRBV5-1
cdr3_aa: CATRQGPGGSTDTQYF
cdr3_nt: TGCGCCACCCGACAGGGACCGGGAGGAAGCACAGATACGCAGTATTTT